These T cell receptor beta chains were read from a single sample in a study of blood T cell repertoires in COVID-19. Here immunoSEQ multiplex PCR was the method, and the copy in TCRdb shows in-frame clones only, minus some. The sample carries approximately 200,000 clones, more than 60% recorded once. The sequenced sample was peripheral blood. Source of these receptors: a woman aged 50 to 65 with acute or convalescent COVID-19. CDR3s leave out the opening cysteine and the closing phenylalanine or tryptophan. Fields, in order: V gene, clone size, CDR3 protein. Only part of the rows carry a size: once, few, many, or a class if the clone is expanded.

>TRBV5-1|-
ASSAGTENQPQH
>TRBV18|-
ASSKGQGRVDYGYT
>TRBV4-2|once
ASSQDYPGPQH
>TRBV19|-
ASSRRGGGNQPQH
>TRBV5-5|-
ASSLAGGGTSFYTGELF
>TRBV19|-
ASSIPSGTPHNEQF
>TRBV11-2|-
ASRRLAGGREQF
>TRBV5-1|once
ASSLVGGSNQPQH
>TRBV11-2|-
ASSPGQGHTEAF
>TRBV6-2/TRBV6-3|few
ASSFREAYNSPLH